A single sample is the source of the 7 T cell receptor beta chains below, sequenced in a study of T cell repertoires in cytomegalovirus infection. A single record per CDR3 protein comes from TCRdb applying MiXCR to the reads. The profile covers 510,000 or so distinct CDR3 sequences, with 26% appearing a single time and approximately 13% taken by the ten largest. The source material was PBMCs. The receptors originated from a human donor in good health (CMV status not recorded). Some clones in this sample may be carry-over from other donors' samples.

In the case of this clonotype: An end of the junction does not agree with germline; a read error may underlie this. The V and J genes are TRBV24-1 and TRBJ2-1; 16 positions match TRBD2. The CDR3 extends over 21 amino acids. In germline, CDR1 is KGHDR, CDR2 SFDVKD. The CDR3 loop reads CATSDFVGTSGRASPYNEQLF. CDR3 DNA: TGTGCCACCAGTGATTTCGTCGGGACTAGCGGGAGGGCCTCTCCCTACAATGAGCAGTTATTC.

This clonotype occurred many times. The rearrangement joins TRBV7-2 to TRBJ2-3; D gene unclear. The CDR3 spans 16 residues. V was trimmed by 5 bases and J by 0 bases, leaving 15 bases between them. In germline, CDR1 is SGHTA, CDR2 FQGNSA. The CDR3 nucleotides are TGTGCCAGCAGCCCCCCGTGGGTTATAAGCACAGATACGCAGTATTTT. Its protein is CASSPPWVISTDTQYF.

This clonotype has a single count. The chain combines TRBV2 with TRBJ2-1; no clear D. The CDR3 sequence is 10 residues long. Trimming removed 6 bases from V and 9 bases from J, with 6 bases in between. Germline V gives CDR1 SNHLY, CDR2 FYNNEI. CDR3 DNA: TGTGCCAGCAGGGGCGCTGAGCAGTTCTTC. It translates to CASRGAEQFF.

This clonotype showed up many times. The chain combines TRBV7-2 with TRBJ2-3, with TRBD2 identical over 15 bases. Germline CDR1 is SGHTA and CDR2 is FQGNSA. V lost 5 bases and J lost 0; bases outside the gene matches: 15. The CDR3 consists of 21 residues. CDR3 bases: TGTGCCAGCAGCCGGTGGACTAGCGGGAGGGCAAATTCAATTAGCACAGATACGCAGTATTTT. Its translation is CASSRWTSGRANSISTDTQYF.

J is TRBJ2-1 and V is TRBV20-1; 10 bases agree with TRBD1. The CDR3 length is 19 residues. Looked up from germline, CDR1 is DFQATT and CDR2 is SNEGSKA (reference sequence). The trim removed 1 base at V and 1 base at J, leaving 13 bases unmatched. CDR3 coding DNA: TGCAGTGCTAGAGGGTCCCGGGACAGGGGCCGGGGGTCCTACAATGAGCAGTTCTTC. Translation gives CSARGSRDRGRGSYNEQFF.

This clonotype occurred many times. The V and J genes are TRBV11-2 and TRBJ1-1, with TRBD1 matching over 10 bases. V lost 8 bases and J lost 0; bases outside the gene matches: 6. CDR1 and CDR2 (germline): SGHAT, FQNNGV. CDR3 length equals 15 residues. CDR3 sequence reads: CASGQGVPMNTEAFF. Written as DNA, the CDR3 is TGTGCCAGCGGACAGGGGGTTCCAATGAACACTGAAGCTTTCTTT.

The V call is TRBV4-1, the J call TRBJ1-1; tentatively, D is TRBD1 (5 bases). This CDR3 has 15 amino acids. The germline CDR1 and CDR2 sequences are MGHRA and YSYEKL. Trimming took off 0 bases at V and 8 bases at J, with 16 bases between the two ends. As DNA, the CDR3 is TGCGCCAGCAGCCAAGATTCGGGGCTTCAGGGAGAAGCTTTCTTT. It encodes CASSQDSGLQGEAFF.